The 9 T cell receptor beta chains listed next were all sequenced from one sample in a study of cytomegalovirus exposure and HLA in healthy donors listed by TCRdb under 2017. Library generation was performed with the immunoSEQ multiplex PCR assay. A mixture of 60 forward primers for TCR Vbeta segments and 13 reverse primers for TCR Jbeta segments was used in the multiplex PCR. Entries here come from immuneACCESS through TCRdb and include only in-frame sequences with V and J called. Some clones fail to appear in such tables; in the studies checked, an unresolved V gene covers under half of the shortfall, and the cause of the remainder is unknown. The sample records under 95,000 clones, about 76% of which are singletons. Of the sample, roughly 14% is held by the ten largest clones. Input material: PBMCs. These receptors all stem from a woman aged 40 to 50 in good health and CMV-seropositive.

This clone was observed a few times. J is TRBJ2-7 and V is TRBV4-3; 9 bases fit TRBD1. The germline gives CDR1 LGHNA, CDR2 YSLEER. The CDR3 length is 14 residues. The J segment lost 6 bases and the V segment lost 4 bases, leaving 7 bases of the junction unmatched. CDR3 in amino acids: CASSLGQGSAEQYF. DNA for the CDR3: TGCGCCAGCAGCCTGGGACAGGGAAGTGCCGAGCAGTACTTC.

This clone has only one observation. The V and J genes are TRBV5-4 and TRBJ2-7, with D perhaps matching TRBD2 (6 bases). V gave up 0 bases and J gave up 6 bases, with 10 bases separating them. Germline V CDR1 and CDR2: SGHNT, YYREEE (reference sequence). The CDR3 loop spans 13 amino acids. The CDR3 protein is CASSLAGGFEQYF. The CDR3 DNA follows: TGTGCCAGCAGCTTGGCCGGGGGTTTCGAGCAGTACTTC.

The chain joins TRBV7-3 to TRBJ2-7; 10 bases fit TRBD2. The CDR3 loop spans 15 amino acids. The ends lost 5 bases at V and 7 bases at J; junction bases unmatched: 11. In germline, CDR1 is SGHTA, CDR2 FQGTGA. For the CDR3, the DNA is TGTGCCAGCAGCCCAGACAGCGGGAGGGCTCTGGAGCAGTACTTC. Amino acid sequence: CASSPDSGRALEQYF. Combining the CDR3 with reference TRBV7-3 and TRBJ2-7 gives the whole variable domain GAGVSQTPSNKVTEKGKYVELRCDPISGHTALYWYRQSLGQGPEFLIYFQGTGAADDSGLPNDRFFAVRPEGSVSTLKIQRTERGDSAVYLCASSPDSGRALEQYFGPGTRLTVT.

This clone showed up just a few times. The J gene is TRBJ2-3, the V gene TRBV18; 9 nucleotides match TRBD1. Germline values: CDR1 KGHSH, CDR2 LQKENI. This CDR3 has 17 residues. V lost 3 bases and J lost 4; bases outside the gene matches: 11. This CDR3 reads CASSPPPGTGKADTQYF. DNA for the CDR3: TGTGCCAGCTCACCTCCCCCCGGGACAGGGAAAGCAGATACGCAGTATTTT.

In this sample, this clone turned up a few times. Additional DNA sequences in this sample encode the identical CDR3. The chain's CDR3 is CASSVDGRAYEQYF. The DNA of the CDR3 is TGTGCCAGCAGCGTAGACGGGAGGGCGTACGAGCAGTACTTC. This chain uses TRBV9 with TRBJ2-7, with 8 positions matching TRBD2. The V gene's germline CDR1 is SGDLS and CDR2 YYNGEE. CDR3 length: 14 amino acids. The junction had 3 bases not matched to a gene; V was cut back by 0 bases and J by 4 bases.

V usage is TRBV11-3 and J usage is TRBJ2-2; D is undetermined. Trimming removed 4 bases at V and 5 bases at J, with 5 bases between. CDR1 and CDR2 from the germline V gene are SGHNT and YENEEA. The CDR3 has 12 amino acids. CDR3 residues: CASSSRTGELFF. The DNA of the CDR3 is TGTGCCAGCAGCTCGCGGACCGGGGAGCTGTTTTTT.

The rearrangement links TRBV9 to TRBJ2-1, with 7 bases aligning to TRBD1. The CDR3 consists of 16 residues. Losses at the gene ends were 5 bases for V and 4 bases for J; bases not matched to a gene: 12. The germline CDR1 and CDR2 sequences are SGDLS and YYNGEE. The DNA of the CDR3 is TGTGCCAGCAGACCCCGACAGGGCGAGGGATACAATGAGCAGTTCTTC. Its protein product is CASRPRQGEGYNEQFF.

The rearrangement joins TRBV2 to TRBJ1-1; tentative D call: TRBD1 (6 bases). Germline V gene sequence: CDR1 SNHLY, CDR2 FYNNEI. Trimming took off 4 bases at V and 3 bases at J, with 9 bases between the two ends. This CDR3 has 13 residues. CDR3 sequence: CASSGQADTEAFF. CDR3 nucleotide sequence: TGTGCCAGCAGTGGACAGGCCGACACTGAAGCTTTCTTT.

This rearrangement joins TRBV14 to TRBJ2-2, with D possibly being TRBD1 (7 bases). CDR1 and CDR2 (germline): SGHDN, FVKESK. Trimming pared 6 bases from V and 7 bases from J, leaving 21 bases between. CDR3 length: 16 residues. CDR3 in amino acids: CASSHPPTGRIGELFF. The CDR3 nucleotides are TGTGCCAGCAGTCATCCCCCGACAGGGAGGATCGGGGAGCTGTTTTTT.